Following are 28 T cell receptor beta chains from one sample sequenced in a study of beta chain features in type 1 diabetes. Findings of the study overall: TCRB CDR3s were moderately but significantly shorter in Type 1 diabetes patients in all four CD4+ subsets.

Isolated RNA was reverse transcribed in full, so expressed TCRB transcripts were sequenced. Sequenced by immunoSEQ multiplex PCR; TCRdb stores in-frame clones only, minus some. The table includes about 53,000 clones, 60% to 70% detected once. For these receptors, no antigen is known. The sequencing sample was made of stem cell memory CD4+ T cells from blood. These receptors were obtained from a woman in her twenties or thirties with type 1 diabetes.

V and J are TRBV18 and TRBJ1-2, with a weak D call TRBD1 (5 bases). Germline V gene sequence: CDR1 KGHSH, CDR2 LQKENI. This CDR3 region has 13 residues. V lost 5 bases and J 4 bases, leaving 11 bases between the germline ends. The CDR3 loop reads CASSSRASYGYTF. The CDR3 bases are TGTGCCAGCTCATCCAGGGCATCCTATGGCTACACCTTC.

V and J are TRBV5-1 and TRBJ2-1; TRBD1 matches at 8 bases. The CDR3 runs 15 residues. Germline CDR1 is SGHRS and CDR2 is YFSETQ. V was clipped by 7 bases and J by 7 bases; unmatched bases: 13. CDR3 DNA: TGCGCCAGCGGCGAACAGCGGACAGGGTGGAATGAGCAGTTCTTC. Amino acid sequence: CASGEQRTGWNEQFF. The full variable domain, its missing parts supplied by reference TRBV5-1 and TRBJ2-1, is KAGVTQTPRYLIKTRGQQVTLSCSPISGHRSVSWYQQTPGQGLQFLFEYFSETQRNKGNFPGRFSGRQFSNSRSEMNVSTLELGDSALYLCASGEQRTGWNEQFFGPGTRLTVL.

The J gene is TRBJ2-1, the V gene TRBV27; TRBD2 matches at 9 bases. The CDR3 consists of 14 residues. CDR1 is MNHEY and CDR2 is SMNVEV in the germline V gene (reference sequence). The V gene end was trimmed by 1 base and the J gene end by 9 bases; junction bases not matched to a gene: 4. DNA for the CDR3: TGTGCCAGCAGTTTATGGCGGGAGGGAAGTGAGCAGTTCTTC. Its translation: CASSLWREGSEQFF.

The rearrangement joins TRBV6-1 to TRBJ1-2; 8 bases fit TRBD1. V lost 6 bases and J lost 6; bases outside the gene matches: 6. The CDR3 sequence is 13 residues long. Per germline, CDR1 MNHNS and CDR2 SASEGT. CDR3 amino acids: CASRRTGNDGYTF. CDR3 coding DNA: TGTGCCAGCAGGCGGACAGGGAATGATGGCTACACCTTC.

The V and J genes are TRBV2 and TRBJ2-1; D is perhaps TRBD2 (5 bases). V lost 4 bases, J lost 0 bases, and 13 bases lay in between. Germline values: CDR1 SNHLY, CDR2 FYNNEI. The CDR3 has 16 amino acids. This CDR3 reads CASSGSLALSYNEQFF. The DNA of the CDR3 is TGTGCCAGCAGTGGTTCGCTAGCTCTCTCCTACAATGAGCAGTTCTTC.

The chain employs TRBV27 and TRBJ1-4; tentatively, D is TRBD1 (6 bases). The V gene's germline CDR1 is MNHEY and CDR2 SMNVEV (reference sequence). V was shortened by 7 bases and J by 3 bases, with 18 bases between the two germline ends. CDR3 length equals 16 residues. Here the CDR3 DNA reads TGTGCCAGCACCTCCCCGCCCGACAGGTCTAATGAAAAACTGTTTTTT. Its protein is CASTSPPDRSNEKLFF. Combining the CDR3 with reference TRBV27 and TRBJ1-4 gives the whole variable domain EAQVTQNPRYLITVTGKKLTVTCSQNMNHEYMSWYRQDPGLGLRQIYYSMNVEVTDKGDVPEGYKVSRKEKRNFPLILESPSPNQTSLYFCASTSPPDRSNEKLFFGSGTQLSVL.

The chain combines TRBV7-3 with TRBJ2-7; D remains unclear. Germline assignment: CDR1 SGHTA and CDR2 FQGTGA. The germline V and J ends were trimmed by 2 bases and 0 bases, with 5 bases remaining between them. The length of the CDR3 is 13 residues. CDR3 DNA: TGTGCCAGCAGCTTAGCGAGCTCCTACGAGCAGTACTTC. Protein sequence: CASSLASSYEQYF. The whole variable domain, filled in from reference TRBV7-3 and TRBJ2-7, reads GAGVSQTPSNKVTEKGKYVELRCDPISGHTALYWYRQSLGQGPEFLIYFQGTGAADDSGLPNDRFFAVRPEGSVSTLKIQRTERGDSAVYLCASSLASSYEQYFGPGTRLTVT.

The rearrangement links TRBV10-2 to TRBJ2-7, with 13 bases lining up with TRBD2. The CDR3 extends over 15 amino acids. V trimming: 8 bases; J trimming: 5 bases; junction bases outside the gene matches: 9. Germline assignment: CDR1 WSHSY and CDR2 SAAADI. The DNA for the CDR3 is TGCGCCAGCTTACTAGCGGGAGGGCCGGGCCACGAGCAGTACTTC. Its protein product is CASLLAGGPGHEQYF.

The sample holds a few counts of this clone. This rearrangement joins TRBV6-6 to TRBJ2-3, with no clear D. Germline V CDR1 and CDR2: MNHNY, SVGAGI (reference sequence). V lost 6 bases and J lost 6, with 16 bases in between. This CDR3 is built from 14 residues. CDR3 sequence: CASRLRSRSDTQYF. The CDR3 coding sequence is TGTGCCAGCAGGCTCCGCTCTAGGTCGGATACGCAGTATTTT.

This clone has more than one count but fewer than ten. CDR3 amino acids: CSVRVVYEQYF. For the CDR3, the DNA is TGCAGCGTCCGCGTGGTCTACGAGCAGTACTTC. The chain uses TRBV29-1 and TRBJ2-7; no definite D call. The length of the CDR3 is 11 residues. Trimming left V 6 bases short and J 3 bases short, with 9 bases between. Germline CDR1 is SQVTM and CDR2 is ANQGSEA.

V usage is TRBV4-1 and J usage is TRBJ2-1; 9 positions agree with TRBD2. The CDR3 sequence is 15 residues long. The germline V gene has CDR1 MGHRA and CDR2 YSYEKL. J was trimmed by 3 bases and V by 5 bases; bases with no gene match: 5. The CDR3 region has the DNA TGCGCCAGCAGCTACAGCGGGAGGCTCTACAATGAGCAGTTCTTC. It encodes CASSYSGRLYNEQFF.

This clone was counted a few times. This chain connects TRBV5-1 to TRBJ2-3; D is unresolved. The CDR3 totals 12 residues. Germline V lookup: CDR1 SGHRS, CDR2 YFSETQ. Trimming cost V 4 bases and J 1 base, with 4 bases left between them. CDR3 DNA sequence: TGCGCCAGCAGCCCTCGCACAGATACGCAGTATTTT. Protein product: CASSPRTDTQYF. Variable domain in full (rest from reference TRBV5-1 and TRBJ2-3): KAGVTQTPRYLIKTRGQQVTLSCSPISGHRSVSWYQQTPGQGLQFLFEYFSETQRNKGNFPGRFSGRQFSNSRSEMNVSTLELGDSALYLCASSPRTDTQYFGPGTRLTVL.

This clone was detected only a few times. This chain links TRBV7-9 with TRBJ2-7; the D gene is possibly TRBD2 (7 bases). The V and J ends lost 2 bases and 3 bases respectively, with 14 bases between them. This CDR3 has 15 amino acids. Germline V gene data show CDR1 as SEHNR and CDR2 as FQNEAQ (reference sequence). The CDR3 DNA follows: TGTGCCAGCAGCTTACCCCGGGGGGCCGTCTACGAGCAGTACTTC. Protein sequence: CASSLPRGAVYEQYF.

J is TRBJ2-3 and V is TRBV9, with 14 bases matching TRBD2. With V trimmed by 0 bases and J by 2 bases, 5 bases remained unmatched. CDR3 size: 18 residues. CDR1 SGDLS and CDR2 YYNGEE come from the germline V gene. CDR3 sequence: CASSVAPGLAGDTDTQYF. In DNA form, the CDR3 reads TGTGCCAGCAGCGTAGCCCCGGGACTAGCGGGAGACACAGATACGCAGTATTTT.

This clone was picked up one time. The chain's CDR3 is CASSLSGTGANVLTF. The DNA for the CDR3 is TGTGCCAGCAGCTTATCAGGGACTGGGGCCAACGTCCTGACTTTC. The chain is built from TRBV7-3 and TRBJ2-6, with D possibly being TRBD1 (5 bases). Between the trimmed V and J ends, which lost 2 bases and 2 bases, there was a span of 7 bases. The CDR3 consists of 15 residues. Per germline, CDR1 SGHTA and CDR2 FQGTGA.

The V and J genes are TRBV7-9 and TRBJ2-7; 7 bases agree with TRBD1. CDR3 size: 14 residues. In germline, CDR1 is SEHNR, CDR2 FQNEAQ (reference sequence). J lost 3 bases, V lost 6 bases, and 8 bases had no gene match. Here the CDR3 DNA reads TGTGCCAGCAGTAGGTCCGGGACAGACTACGAGCAGTACTTC. Translated: CASSRSGTDYEQYF.

The chain is built from TRBV18 and TRBJ2-1, with TRBD2 as a possible D gene (6 bases). From germline, CDR1 is KGHSH and CDR2 LQKENI. CDR3 size: 15 residues. The ends were cut back, 1 base at V and 5 bases at J, with 12 bases in the middle. CDR3 nucleotide sequence: TGTGCCAGCTCACCACGGCGCGGGACCCACAATGAGCAGTTCTTC. It translates to CASSPRRGTHNEQFF.

This chain links TRBV19 with TRBJ1-1; D is unclear. The CDR3 has 13 residues. V dropped 5 bases and J dropped 6 bases, with 13 bases sitting between them. From germline, CDR1 is LNHDA and CDR2 SQIVND (reference sequence). This chain's CDR3 is CASSADLVAEAFF. DNA of the CDR3: TGTGCCAGTAGTGCTGATTTAGTGGCTGAAGCTTTCTTT.

This chain connects TRBV9 to TRBJ2-1, with D possibly TRBD1 on 6 matching bases. Trimming cost V 0 bases and J 0 bases, with 13 bases left between them. From germline, CDR1 is SGDLS and CDR2 YYNGEE. This CDR3 contains 17 residues. CDR3 sequence reads: CASSVGLGGNSYNEQFF. In DNA form, the CDR3 reads TGTGCCAGCAGCGTAGGCTTAGGGGGAAACTCCTACAATGAGCAGTTCTTC.

V is TRBV10-1 and J is TRBJ2-1, with TRBD1 as a possible D gene (5 bases). V shed 0 bases and J shed 6 bases, with 9 bases lying between them. The CDR3 is made up of 14 amino acids. The V gene's germline CDR1 is WNHNN and CDR2 SYGVQD (reference sequence). The CDR3 DNA sequence: TGCGCCAGCAGTGAGTCGAAAAGGGGCAATGAGCAGTTCTTC. Its protein product is CASSESKRGNEQFF.

This chain joins TRBV18 and TRBJ2-1, with TRBD1 matching over 9 bases. The CDR3 contains 15 residues. With 5 bases clipped from V and 5 bases from J, the junction kept 7 bases outside the gene matches. Looked up from germline, CDR1 is KGHSH and CDR2 is LQKENI. The CDR3 loop reads CASSSGTGQNNEQFF. In nucleotides, the CDR3 is TGTGCCAGCTCATCCGGGACAGGGCAGAACAATGAGCAGTTCTTC.

In its sample, this clone was seen once. The chain links TRBV29-1 to TRBJ1-2; 7 bases map to TRBD1. This CDR3 spans 12 amino acids. The germline gives CDR1 SQVTM, CDR2 ANQGSEA. The trim removed 6 bases at V and 8 bases at J, leaving 9 bases unmatched. CDR3 region: CSVHRTGWGYTF. The CDR3 DNA reads as TGCAGCGTCCATCGGACAGGTTGGGGCTACACCTTC.

This chain connects TRBV30 to TRBJ2-5; D not resolved. Trimming took 5 bases from V and 1 from J, leaving 5 bases between them. The CDR3 covers 11 residues. Germline CDR1 and CDR2: GTSNPN and SVGIG (reference sequence). In DNA form, the CDR3 reads TGTGCCTGGGCAGTCCAAGAGACCCAGTACTTC. This gives the protein CAWAVQETQYF.

This chain joins TRBV5-8 and TRBJ1-4; a weak D match, TRBD1 (5 bases). CDR1 SGHTS and CDR2 YDEGEE come from the germline V gene. The CDR3 has 13 amino acids. Trimming cost V 4 bases and J 12 bases, with 16 bases left between them. The CDR3 coding sequence is TGTGCCAGCAGCCGTCGGGGGTTTGGCGAACTGTTTTTT. This sequence encodes CASSRRGFGELFF.

The chain has TRBV6-6 and TRBJ2-7; 7 positions agree with TRBD1. There are 14 residues in the CDR3. Germline CDR1 MNHNY, CDR2 SVGAGI (reference sequence). V lost 3 bases, J lost 1 base, and 3 bases stayed unmatched. The CDR3 DNA reads TGTGCCAGCAGTTATCGGGGACAGTCCTACGAGCAGTACTTC. Translated, it gives CASSYRGQSYEQYF.

The J gene is TRBJ2-1, the V gene TRBV5-1; 12 nucleotides agree with TRBD2. From germline, CDR1 is SGHRS and CDR2 YFSETQ. The length of the CDR3 is 16 residues. J gave up 3 bases and V 2 bases, and 3 bases lay outside the gene matches. CDR3 coding DNA: TGCGCCAGCAGCTTCGGACTAGCGGGACTCTACAATGAGCAGTTCTTC. This translates into CASSFGLAGLYNEQFF.

The chain has TRBV5-1 and TRBJ2-1; 7 nucleotides line up with TRBD2. The CDR3 extends over 15 amino acids. In germline, CDR1 is SGHRS, CDR2 YFSETQ. After removal of 6 bases from V and 7 bases from J, the junction contained 13 bases not matched to a gene. Here the CDR3 DNA reads TGCGCCAGCACCCCAGCCAGCGGGACCCCTAATGAGCAGTTCTTC. This sequence encodes CASTPASGTPNEQFF.

V usage is TRBV9 and J usage is TRBJ2-1; tentative D call: TRBD1 (6 bases). CDR1 is SGDLS, CDR2 YYNGEE, per germline. V was pared by 0 bases and J by 4 bases, with 14 bases between. This CDR3 comprises 16 residues. The CDR3 loop is CASSVGGGDGYNEQFF. The DNA of the CDR3 is TGTGCCAGCAGCGTAGGAGGGGGTGACGGATACAATGAGCAGTTCTTC.